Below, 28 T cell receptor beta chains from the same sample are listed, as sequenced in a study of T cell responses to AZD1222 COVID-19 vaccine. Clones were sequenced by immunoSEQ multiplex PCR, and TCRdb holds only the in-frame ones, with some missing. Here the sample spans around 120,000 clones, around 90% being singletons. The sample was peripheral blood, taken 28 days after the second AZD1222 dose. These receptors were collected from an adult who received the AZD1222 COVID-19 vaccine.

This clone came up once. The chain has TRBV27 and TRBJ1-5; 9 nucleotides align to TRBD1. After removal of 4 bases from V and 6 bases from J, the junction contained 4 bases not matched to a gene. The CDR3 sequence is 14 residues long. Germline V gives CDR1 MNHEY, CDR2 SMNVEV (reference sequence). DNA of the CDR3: TGTGCCAGCAGTTCGGGACAGGGTCTTCAGCCCCAGCATTTT. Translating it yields CASSSGQGLQPQHF.

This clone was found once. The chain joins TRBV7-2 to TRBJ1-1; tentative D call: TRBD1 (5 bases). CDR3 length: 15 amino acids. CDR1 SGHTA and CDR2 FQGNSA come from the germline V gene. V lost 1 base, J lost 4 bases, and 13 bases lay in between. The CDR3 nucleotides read TGTGCCAGCAGCTTAGGTGGGGCAGGGAGCACTGAAGCTTTCTTT. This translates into CASSLGGAGSTEAFF.

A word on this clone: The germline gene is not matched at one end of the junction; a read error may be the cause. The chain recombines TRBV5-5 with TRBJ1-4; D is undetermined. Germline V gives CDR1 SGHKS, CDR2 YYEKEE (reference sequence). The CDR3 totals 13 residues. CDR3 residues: CASSWGTSEKLFF. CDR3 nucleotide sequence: TGTGCCAGCAGCTGGGGTACTAGTGAAAAACTGTTTTTT.

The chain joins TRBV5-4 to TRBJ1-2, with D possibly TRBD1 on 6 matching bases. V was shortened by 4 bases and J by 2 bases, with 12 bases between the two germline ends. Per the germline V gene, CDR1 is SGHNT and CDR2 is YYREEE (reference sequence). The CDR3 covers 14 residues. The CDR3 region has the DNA TGTGCCAGCAGCCTTGACAGGACGAACTATGGCTACACCTTC. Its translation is CASSLDRTNYGYTF.

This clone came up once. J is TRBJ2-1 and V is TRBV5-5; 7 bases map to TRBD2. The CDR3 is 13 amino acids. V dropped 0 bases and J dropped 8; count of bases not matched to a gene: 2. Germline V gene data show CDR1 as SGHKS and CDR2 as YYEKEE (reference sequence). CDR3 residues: CASSLGLADEQFF. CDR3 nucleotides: TGTGCCAGCAGCTTGGGACTAGCAGATGAGCAGTTCTTC.

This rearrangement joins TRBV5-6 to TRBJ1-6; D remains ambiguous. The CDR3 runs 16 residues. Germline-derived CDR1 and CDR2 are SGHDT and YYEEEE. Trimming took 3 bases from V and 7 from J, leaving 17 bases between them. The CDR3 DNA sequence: TGTGCCAGCAGCTATCTTCCCAGGTCTTCGAATTCACCCCTCCACTTT. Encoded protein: CASSYLPRSSNSPLHF.

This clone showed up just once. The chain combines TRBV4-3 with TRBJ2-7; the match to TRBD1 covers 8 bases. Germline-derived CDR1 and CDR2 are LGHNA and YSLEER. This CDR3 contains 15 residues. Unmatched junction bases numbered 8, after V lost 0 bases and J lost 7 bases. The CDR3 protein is CASSQDRTGLREQYF. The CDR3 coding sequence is TGCGCCAGCAGCCAAGATAGGACAGGGCTGCGAGAGCAGTACTTC.

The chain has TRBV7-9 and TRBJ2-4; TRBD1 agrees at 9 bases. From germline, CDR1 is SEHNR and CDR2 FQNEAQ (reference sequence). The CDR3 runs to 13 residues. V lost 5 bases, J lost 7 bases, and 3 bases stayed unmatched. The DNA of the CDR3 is TGTGCCAGCAGCCGACAGGGGGAGAACATTCAGTACTTC. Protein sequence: CASSRQGENIQYF.

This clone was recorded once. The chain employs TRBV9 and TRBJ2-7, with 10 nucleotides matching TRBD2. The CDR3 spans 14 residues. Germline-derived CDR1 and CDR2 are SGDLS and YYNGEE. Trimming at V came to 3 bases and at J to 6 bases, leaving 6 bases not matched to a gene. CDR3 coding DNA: TGTGCCAGCAGCGCGGCCTTAGCGGGAGGCGAGCAGTACTTC. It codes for CASSAALAGGEQYF.

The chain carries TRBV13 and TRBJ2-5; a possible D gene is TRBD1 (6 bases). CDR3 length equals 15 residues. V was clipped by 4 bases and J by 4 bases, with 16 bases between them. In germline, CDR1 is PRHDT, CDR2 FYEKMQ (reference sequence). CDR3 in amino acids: CASSSDGTSSETQYF. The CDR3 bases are TGTGCCAGCAGCTCAGACGGGACAAGTTCAGAGACCCAGTACTTC.

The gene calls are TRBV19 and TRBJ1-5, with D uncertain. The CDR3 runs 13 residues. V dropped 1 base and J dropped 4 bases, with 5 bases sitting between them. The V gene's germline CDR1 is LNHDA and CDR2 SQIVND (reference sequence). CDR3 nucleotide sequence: TGTGCCAGTAGTATAGCTCGGAATCAGCCCCAGCATTTT. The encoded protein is CASSIARNQPQHF. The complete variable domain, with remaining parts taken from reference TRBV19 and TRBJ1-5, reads DGGITQSPKYLFRKEGQNVTLSCEQNLNHDAMYWYRQDPGQGLRLIYYSQIVNDFQKGDIAEGYSVSREKKESFPLTVTSAQKNPTAFYLCASSIARNQPQHFGDGTRLSIL.

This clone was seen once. The DNA of the CDR3 is TGCGCCAGCAGCCCGTCTCTAGCGGGGGAAGGCAATGAGCAGTTCTTC. Translated: CASSPSLAGEGNEQFF. The gene calls are TRBV5-1 and TRBJ2-1; 10 bases are shared with TRBD2. In germline, CDR1 is SGHRS, CDR2 YFSETQ. Germline trimming cut 4 bases from V and 6 bases from J; bases unmatched to any gene: 10. The CDR3 is made up of 16 amino acids.

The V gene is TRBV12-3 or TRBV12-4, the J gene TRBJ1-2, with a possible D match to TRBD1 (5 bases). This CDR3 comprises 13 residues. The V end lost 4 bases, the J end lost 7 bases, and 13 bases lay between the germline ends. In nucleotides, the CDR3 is TGTGCCAGCAGTTCTGGACAACTCTCTGGCTACACCTTC. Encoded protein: CASSSGQLSGYTF.

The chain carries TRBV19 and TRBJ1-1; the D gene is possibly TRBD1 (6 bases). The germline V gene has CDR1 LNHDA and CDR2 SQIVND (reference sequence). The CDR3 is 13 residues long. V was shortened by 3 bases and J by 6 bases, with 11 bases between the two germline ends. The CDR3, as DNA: TGTGCCAGTAGTATTCGGGGGGCTTCTGAAGCTTTCTTT. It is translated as CASSIRGASEAFF.

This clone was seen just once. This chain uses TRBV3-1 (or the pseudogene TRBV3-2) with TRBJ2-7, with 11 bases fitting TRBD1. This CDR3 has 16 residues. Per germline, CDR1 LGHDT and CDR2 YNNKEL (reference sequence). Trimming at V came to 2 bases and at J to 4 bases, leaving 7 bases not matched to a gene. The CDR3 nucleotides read TGTGCCAGCAGCCAACTAGATGGGGACAGGGGGTACGAGCAGTACTTC. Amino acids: CASSQLDGDRGYEQYF.

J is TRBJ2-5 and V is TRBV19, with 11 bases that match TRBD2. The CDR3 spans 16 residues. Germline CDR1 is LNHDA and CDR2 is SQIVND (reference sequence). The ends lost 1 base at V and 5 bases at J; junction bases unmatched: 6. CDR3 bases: TGTGCCAGTAGTATAGCCCTAGCGGGAGGTCAGGAGACCCAGTACTTC. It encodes CASSIALAGGQETQYF.

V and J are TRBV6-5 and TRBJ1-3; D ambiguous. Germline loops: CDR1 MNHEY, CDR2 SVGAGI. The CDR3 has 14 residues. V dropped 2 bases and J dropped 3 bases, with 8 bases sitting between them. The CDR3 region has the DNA TGTGCCAGCAGTTACAACGCCAATGGAAACACCATATATTTT. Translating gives CASSYNANGNTIYF.

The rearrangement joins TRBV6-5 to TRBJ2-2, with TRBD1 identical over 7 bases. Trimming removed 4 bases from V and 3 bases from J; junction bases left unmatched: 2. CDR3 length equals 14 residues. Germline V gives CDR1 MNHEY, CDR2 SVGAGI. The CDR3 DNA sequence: TGTGCCAGCAGTTCCACAGGGGACACCGGGGAGCTGTTTTTT. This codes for CASSSTGDTGELFF.

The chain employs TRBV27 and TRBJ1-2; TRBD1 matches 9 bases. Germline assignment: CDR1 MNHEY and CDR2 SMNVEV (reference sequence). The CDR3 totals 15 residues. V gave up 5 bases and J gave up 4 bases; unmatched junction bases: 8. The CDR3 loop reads CASSPTTGGSYGYTF. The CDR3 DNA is TGTGCCAGCAGTCCTACGACAGGGGGGTCCTATGGCTACACCTTC.

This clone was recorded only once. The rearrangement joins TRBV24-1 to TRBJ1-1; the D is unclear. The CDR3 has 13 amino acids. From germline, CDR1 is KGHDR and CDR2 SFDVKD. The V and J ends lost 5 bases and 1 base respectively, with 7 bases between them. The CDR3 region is CATSGRGNTEAFF. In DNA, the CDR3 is TGTGCCACCAGTGGGCGGGGGAACACTGAAGCTTTCTTT.

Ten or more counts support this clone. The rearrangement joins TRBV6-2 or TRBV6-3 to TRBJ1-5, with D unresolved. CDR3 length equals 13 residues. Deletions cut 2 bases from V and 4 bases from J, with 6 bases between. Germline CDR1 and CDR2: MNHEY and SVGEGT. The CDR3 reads CASSYGENQPQHF. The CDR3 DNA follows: TGTGCCAGCAGTTACGGAGAAAATCAGCCCCAGCATTTT.

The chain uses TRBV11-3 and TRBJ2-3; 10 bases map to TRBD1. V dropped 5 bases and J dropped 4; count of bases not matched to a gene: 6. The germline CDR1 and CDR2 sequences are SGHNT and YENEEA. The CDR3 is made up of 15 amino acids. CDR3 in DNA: TGTGCCAGCAGCCGGGGACAGGGGTTCGCAGATACGCAGTATTTT. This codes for CASSRGQGFADTQYF.

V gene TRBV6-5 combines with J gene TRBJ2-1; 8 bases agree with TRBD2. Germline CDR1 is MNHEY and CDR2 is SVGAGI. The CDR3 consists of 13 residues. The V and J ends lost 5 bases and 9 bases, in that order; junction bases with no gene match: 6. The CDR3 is CASSPGLGIEQFF. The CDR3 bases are TGTGCCAGCAGTCCGGGACTAGGTATTGAGCAGTTCTTC.

In DNA form, the CDR3 reads TGTGCCTGGAGAACTCAGGGTGGCTATGGCTACACCTTC. The encoded protein is CAWRTQGGYGYTF. J is TRBJ1-2 and V is TRBV30; D perhaps matches TRBD1 (5 bases). Germline assignment: CDR1 GTSNPN and CDR2 SVGIG (reference sequence). The CDR3 consists of 13 residues. The V gene lost 3 bases and the J gene lost 4 bases, with 12 bases spanning the gap.

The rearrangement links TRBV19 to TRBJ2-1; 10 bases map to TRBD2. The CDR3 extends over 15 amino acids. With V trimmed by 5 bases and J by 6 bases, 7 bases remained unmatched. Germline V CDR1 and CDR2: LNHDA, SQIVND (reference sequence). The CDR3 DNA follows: TGTGCCAGTAGTCCTCTAGCGGGAGTAATCAATGAGCAGTTCTTC. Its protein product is CASSPLAGVINEQFF.

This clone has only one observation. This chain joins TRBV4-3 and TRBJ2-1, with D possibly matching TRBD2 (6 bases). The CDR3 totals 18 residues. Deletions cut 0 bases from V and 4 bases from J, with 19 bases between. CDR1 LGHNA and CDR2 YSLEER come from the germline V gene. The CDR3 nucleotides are TGCGCCAGCAGCCAAGAGCCGCGGAGGGGAGACTTATACAATGAGCAGTTCTTC. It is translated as CASSQEPRRGDLYNEQFF.

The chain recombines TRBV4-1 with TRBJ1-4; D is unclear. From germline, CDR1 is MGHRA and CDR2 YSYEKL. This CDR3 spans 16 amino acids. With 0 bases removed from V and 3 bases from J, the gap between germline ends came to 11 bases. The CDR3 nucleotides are TGCGCCAGCAGCCAAGATCGGCTTCTATCTAATGAAAAACTGTTTTTT. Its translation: CASSQDRLLSNEKLFF.

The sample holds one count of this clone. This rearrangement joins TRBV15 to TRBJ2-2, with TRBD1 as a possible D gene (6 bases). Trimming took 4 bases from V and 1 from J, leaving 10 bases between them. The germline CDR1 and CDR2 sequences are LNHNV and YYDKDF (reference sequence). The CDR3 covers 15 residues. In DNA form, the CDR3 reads TGTGCCACCAGCACAGGGGATGTGAACACCGGGGAGCTGTTTTTT. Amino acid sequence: CATSTGDVNTGELFF.